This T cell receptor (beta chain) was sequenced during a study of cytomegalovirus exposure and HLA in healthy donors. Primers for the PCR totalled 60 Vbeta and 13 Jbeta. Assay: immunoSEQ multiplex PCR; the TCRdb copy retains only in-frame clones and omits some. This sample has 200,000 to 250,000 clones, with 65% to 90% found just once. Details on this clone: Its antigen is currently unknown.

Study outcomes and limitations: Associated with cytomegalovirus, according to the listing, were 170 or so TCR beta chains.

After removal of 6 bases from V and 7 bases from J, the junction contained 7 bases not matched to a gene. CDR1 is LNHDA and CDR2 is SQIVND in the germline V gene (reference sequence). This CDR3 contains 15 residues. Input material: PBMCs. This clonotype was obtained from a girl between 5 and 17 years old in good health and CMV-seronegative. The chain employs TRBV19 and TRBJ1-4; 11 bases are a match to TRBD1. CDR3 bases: TGTGCCAGTAGACGGGACAGGGGGTTAAGTGAAAAACTGTTTTTT. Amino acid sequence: CASRRDRGLSEKLFF. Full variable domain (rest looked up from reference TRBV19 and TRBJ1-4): DGGITQSPKYLFRKEGQNVTLSCEQNLNHDAMYWYRQDPGQGLRLIYYSQIVNDFQKGDIAEGYSVSREKKESFPLTVTSAQKNPTAFYLCASRRDRGLSEKLFFGSGTQLSVL.